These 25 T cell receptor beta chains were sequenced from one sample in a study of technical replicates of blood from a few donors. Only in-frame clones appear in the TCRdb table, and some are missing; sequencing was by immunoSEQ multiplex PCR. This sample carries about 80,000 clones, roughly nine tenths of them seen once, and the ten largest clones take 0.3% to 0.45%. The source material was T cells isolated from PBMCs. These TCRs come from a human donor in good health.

In DNA form, the CDR3 reads TGTGCCAGTAGTATTGCTGACAGGGGGTCCGGGAGAGACTATGGCTACACCTTC. This translates into CASSIADRGSGRDYGYTF. The rearrangement uses TRBV19 and TRBJ1-2, with 9 bases fitting TRBD1. This CDR3 spans 18 amino acids. The V gene end was trimmed by 3 bases and the J gene end by 3 bases; junction bases not matched to a gene: 14. Germline V gene lookup returns CDR1 LNHDA and CDR2 SQIVND (reference sequence). Based on the CDR3 plus reference TRBV19 and TRBJ1-2, the full variable domain is DGGITQSPKYLFRKEGQNVTLSCEQNLNHDAMYWYRQDPGQGLRLIYYSQIVNDFQKGDIAEGYSVSREKKESFPLTVTSAQKNPTAFYLCASSIADRGSGRDYGYTFGSGTRLTVV.

The CDR3: CSVERRMNTEAFF. The CDR3 DNA is TGCAGCGTTGAGAGGCGGATGAACACTGAAGCTTTCTTT. The V call is TRBV29-1, the J call TRBJ1-1; no reliable D call. CDR3 length: 13 residues. V lost 3 bases and J lost 0, with 8 bases in between. From germline, CDR1 is SQVTM and CDR2 ANQGSEA.

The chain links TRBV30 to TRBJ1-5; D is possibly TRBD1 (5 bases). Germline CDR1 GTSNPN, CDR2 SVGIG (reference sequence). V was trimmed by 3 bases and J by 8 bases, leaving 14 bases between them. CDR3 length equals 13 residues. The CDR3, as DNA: TGTGCCTGGAGAAAGGACACCTATGAGCCCCAGCATTTT. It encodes CAWRKDTYEPQHF.

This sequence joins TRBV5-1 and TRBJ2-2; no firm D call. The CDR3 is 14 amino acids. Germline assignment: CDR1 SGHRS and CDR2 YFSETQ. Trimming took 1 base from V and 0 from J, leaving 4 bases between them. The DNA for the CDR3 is TGCGCCAGCAGCTTGTCTGCGAACACCGGGGAGCTGTTTTTT. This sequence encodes CASSLSANTGELFF.

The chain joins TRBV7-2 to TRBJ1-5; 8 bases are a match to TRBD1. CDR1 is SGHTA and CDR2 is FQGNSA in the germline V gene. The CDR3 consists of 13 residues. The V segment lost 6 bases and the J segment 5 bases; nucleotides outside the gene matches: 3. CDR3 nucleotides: TGTGCCAGCAGTGTACAGGGGGATCAGCCCCAGCATTTT. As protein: CASSVQGDQPQHF.

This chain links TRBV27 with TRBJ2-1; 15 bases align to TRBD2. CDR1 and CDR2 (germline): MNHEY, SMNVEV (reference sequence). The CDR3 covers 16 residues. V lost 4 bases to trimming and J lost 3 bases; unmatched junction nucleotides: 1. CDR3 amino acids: CASSSGLAGGYNEQFF. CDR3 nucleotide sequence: TGTGCCAGCAGTTCGGGACTAGCGGGAGGCTACAATGAGCAGTTCTTC.

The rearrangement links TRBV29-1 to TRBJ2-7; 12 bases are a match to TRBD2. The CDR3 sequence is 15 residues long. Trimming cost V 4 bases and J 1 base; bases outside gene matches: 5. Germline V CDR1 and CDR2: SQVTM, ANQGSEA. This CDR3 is CSVVGGLAGSYEQYF. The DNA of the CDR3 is TGCAGCGTTGTGGGGGGACTAGCGGGTTCCTACGAGCAGTACTTC.

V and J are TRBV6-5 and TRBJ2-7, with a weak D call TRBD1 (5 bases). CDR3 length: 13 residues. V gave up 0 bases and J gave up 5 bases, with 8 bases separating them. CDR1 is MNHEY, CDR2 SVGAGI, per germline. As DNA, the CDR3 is TGTGCCAGCAGTTACTCGTTAGGGGACGAGCAGTACTTC. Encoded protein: CASSYSLGDEQYF.

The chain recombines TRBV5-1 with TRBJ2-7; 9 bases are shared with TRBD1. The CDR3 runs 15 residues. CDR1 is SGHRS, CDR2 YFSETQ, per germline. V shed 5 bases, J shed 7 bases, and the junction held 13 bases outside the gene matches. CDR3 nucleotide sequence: TGCGCCAGCAGACGGGTGGGGACAGGGATAGAAGAGCAGTACTTC. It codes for CASRRVGTGIEEQYF.

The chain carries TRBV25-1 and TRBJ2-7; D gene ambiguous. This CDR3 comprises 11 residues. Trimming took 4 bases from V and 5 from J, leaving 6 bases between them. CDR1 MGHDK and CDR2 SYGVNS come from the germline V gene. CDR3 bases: TGTGCCAGCAGTGGTTTCGACGAGCAGTACTTC. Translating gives CASSGFDEQYF.

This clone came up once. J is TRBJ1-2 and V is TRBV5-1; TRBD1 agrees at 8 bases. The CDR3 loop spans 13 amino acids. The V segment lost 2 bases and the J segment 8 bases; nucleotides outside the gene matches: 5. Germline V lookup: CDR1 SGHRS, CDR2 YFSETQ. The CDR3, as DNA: TGCGCCAGCAGCTTAGGACAGGGCTGGGGCTACACCTTC. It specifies CASSLGQGWGYTF.

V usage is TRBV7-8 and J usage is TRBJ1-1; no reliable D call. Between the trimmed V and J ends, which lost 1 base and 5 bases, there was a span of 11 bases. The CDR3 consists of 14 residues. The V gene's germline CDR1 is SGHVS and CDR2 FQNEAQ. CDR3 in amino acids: CASSLGALGTEAFF. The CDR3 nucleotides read TGTGCCAGCAGCTTAGGGGCACTTGGGACTGAAGCTTTCTTT.

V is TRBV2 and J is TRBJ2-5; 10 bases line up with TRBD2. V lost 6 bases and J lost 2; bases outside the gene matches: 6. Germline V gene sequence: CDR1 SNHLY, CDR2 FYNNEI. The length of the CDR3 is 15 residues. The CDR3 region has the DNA TGTGCCAGCAGCCTAGCGGGAGTTCTACAAGAGACCCAGTACTTC. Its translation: CASSLAGVLQETQYF.

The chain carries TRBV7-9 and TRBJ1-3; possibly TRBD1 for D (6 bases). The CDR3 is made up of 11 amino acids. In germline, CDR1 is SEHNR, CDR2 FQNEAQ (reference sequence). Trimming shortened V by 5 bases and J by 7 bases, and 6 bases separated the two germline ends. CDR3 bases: TGTGCCAGCAGCCAGGGGAACACCATATATTTT. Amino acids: CASSQGNTIYF. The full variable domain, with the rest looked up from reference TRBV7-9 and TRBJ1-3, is DTGVSQNPRHKITKRGQNVTFRCDPISEHNRLYWYRQTLGQGPEFLTYFQNEAQLEKSRLLSDRFSAERPKGSFSTLEIQRTEQGDSAMYLCASSQGNTIYFGEGSWLTVV.

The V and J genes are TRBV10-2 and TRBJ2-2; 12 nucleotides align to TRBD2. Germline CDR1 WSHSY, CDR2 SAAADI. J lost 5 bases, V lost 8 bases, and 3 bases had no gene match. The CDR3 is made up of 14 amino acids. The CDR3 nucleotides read TGCGCCAGCCGACTAGCGGGAGAGACCGGGGAGCTGTTTTTT. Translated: CASRLAGETGELFF.

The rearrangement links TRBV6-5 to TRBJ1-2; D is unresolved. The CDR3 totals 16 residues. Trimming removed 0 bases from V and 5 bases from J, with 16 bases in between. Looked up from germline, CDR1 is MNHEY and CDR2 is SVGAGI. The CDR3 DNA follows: TGTGCCAGCAGTTACTCCTCTTGGGAGGGTTGGTATGGCTACACCTTC. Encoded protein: CASSYSSWEGWYGYTF.

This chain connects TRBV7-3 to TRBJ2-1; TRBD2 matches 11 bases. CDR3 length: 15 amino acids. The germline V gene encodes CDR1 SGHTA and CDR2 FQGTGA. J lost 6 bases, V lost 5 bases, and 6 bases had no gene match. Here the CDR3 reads CASSPTSGSVNEQFF. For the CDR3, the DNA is TGTGCCAGCAGCCCCACTAGCGGGAGTGTCAATGAGCAGTTCTTC.

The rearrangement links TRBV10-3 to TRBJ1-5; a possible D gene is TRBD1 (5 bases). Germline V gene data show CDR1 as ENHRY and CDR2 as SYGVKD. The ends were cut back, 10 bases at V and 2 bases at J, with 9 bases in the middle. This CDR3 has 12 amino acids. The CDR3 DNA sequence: TGTGCCACCGCACAGGGCAATCAGCCCCAGCATTTT. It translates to CATAQGNQPQHF.

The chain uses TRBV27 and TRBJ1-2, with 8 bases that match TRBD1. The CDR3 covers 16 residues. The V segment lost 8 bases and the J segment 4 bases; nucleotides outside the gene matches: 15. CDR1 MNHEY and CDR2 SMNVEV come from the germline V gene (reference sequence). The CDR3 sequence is CASRQVGTGIPYGYTF. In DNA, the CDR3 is TGTGCCAGCCGACAAGTAGGGACAGGAATTCCCTATGGCTACACCTTC.

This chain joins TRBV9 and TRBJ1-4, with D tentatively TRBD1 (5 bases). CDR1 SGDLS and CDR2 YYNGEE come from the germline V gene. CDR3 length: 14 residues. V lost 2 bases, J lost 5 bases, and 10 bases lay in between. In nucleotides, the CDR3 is TGTGCCAGCAGCGTCGGGGGAATGAATGAAAAACTGTTTTTT. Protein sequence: CASSVGGMNEKLFF. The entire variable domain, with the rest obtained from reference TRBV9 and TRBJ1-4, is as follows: DSGVTQTPKHLITATGQRVTLRCSPRSGDLSVYWYQQSLDQGLQFLIQYYNGEERAKGNILERFSAQQFPDLHSELNLSSLELGDSALYFCASSVGGMNEKLFFGSGTQLSVL.

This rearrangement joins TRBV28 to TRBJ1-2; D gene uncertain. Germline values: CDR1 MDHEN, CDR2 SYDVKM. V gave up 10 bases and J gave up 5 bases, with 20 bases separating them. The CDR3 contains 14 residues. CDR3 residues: CATEDRVLSYGYTF. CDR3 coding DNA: TGTGCCACCGAAGACCGGGTTCTGTCTTATGGCTACACCTTC.

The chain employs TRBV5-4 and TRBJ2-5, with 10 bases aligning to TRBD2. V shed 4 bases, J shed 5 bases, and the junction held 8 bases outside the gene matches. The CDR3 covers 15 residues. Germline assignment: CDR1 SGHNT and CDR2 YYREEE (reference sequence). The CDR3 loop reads CASSLAGAGRETQYF. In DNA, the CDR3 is TGTGCCAGCAGCCTAGCGGGAGCGGGGCGGGAGACCCAGTACTTC.

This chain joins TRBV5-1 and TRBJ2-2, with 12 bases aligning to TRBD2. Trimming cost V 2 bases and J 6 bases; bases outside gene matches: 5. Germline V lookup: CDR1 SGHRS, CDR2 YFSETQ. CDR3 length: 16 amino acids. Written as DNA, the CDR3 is TGCGCCAGCAGCTTTCTAGCTAGCGGGAGGGCCGGGGAGCTGTTTTTT. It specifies CASSFLASGRAGELFF.

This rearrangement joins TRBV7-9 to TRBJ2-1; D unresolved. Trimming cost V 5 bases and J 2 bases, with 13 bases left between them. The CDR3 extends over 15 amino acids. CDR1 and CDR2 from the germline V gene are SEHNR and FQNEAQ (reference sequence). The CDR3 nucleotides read TGTGCCAGCAGCCCAGTCTTCGTCCCCTACAATGAGCAGTTCTTC. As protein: CASSPVFVPYNEQFF.

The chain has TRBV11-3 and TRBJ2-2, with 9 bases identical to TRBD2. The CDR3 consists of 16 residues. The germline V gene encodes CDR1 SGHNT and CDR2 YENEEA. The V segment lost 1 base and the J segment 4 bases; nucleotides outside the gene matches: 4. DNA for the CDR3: TGTGCCAGCAGCTTAGGGGCTAGCGGGGCCACCGGGGAGCTGTTTTTT. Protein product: CASSLGASGATGELFF.